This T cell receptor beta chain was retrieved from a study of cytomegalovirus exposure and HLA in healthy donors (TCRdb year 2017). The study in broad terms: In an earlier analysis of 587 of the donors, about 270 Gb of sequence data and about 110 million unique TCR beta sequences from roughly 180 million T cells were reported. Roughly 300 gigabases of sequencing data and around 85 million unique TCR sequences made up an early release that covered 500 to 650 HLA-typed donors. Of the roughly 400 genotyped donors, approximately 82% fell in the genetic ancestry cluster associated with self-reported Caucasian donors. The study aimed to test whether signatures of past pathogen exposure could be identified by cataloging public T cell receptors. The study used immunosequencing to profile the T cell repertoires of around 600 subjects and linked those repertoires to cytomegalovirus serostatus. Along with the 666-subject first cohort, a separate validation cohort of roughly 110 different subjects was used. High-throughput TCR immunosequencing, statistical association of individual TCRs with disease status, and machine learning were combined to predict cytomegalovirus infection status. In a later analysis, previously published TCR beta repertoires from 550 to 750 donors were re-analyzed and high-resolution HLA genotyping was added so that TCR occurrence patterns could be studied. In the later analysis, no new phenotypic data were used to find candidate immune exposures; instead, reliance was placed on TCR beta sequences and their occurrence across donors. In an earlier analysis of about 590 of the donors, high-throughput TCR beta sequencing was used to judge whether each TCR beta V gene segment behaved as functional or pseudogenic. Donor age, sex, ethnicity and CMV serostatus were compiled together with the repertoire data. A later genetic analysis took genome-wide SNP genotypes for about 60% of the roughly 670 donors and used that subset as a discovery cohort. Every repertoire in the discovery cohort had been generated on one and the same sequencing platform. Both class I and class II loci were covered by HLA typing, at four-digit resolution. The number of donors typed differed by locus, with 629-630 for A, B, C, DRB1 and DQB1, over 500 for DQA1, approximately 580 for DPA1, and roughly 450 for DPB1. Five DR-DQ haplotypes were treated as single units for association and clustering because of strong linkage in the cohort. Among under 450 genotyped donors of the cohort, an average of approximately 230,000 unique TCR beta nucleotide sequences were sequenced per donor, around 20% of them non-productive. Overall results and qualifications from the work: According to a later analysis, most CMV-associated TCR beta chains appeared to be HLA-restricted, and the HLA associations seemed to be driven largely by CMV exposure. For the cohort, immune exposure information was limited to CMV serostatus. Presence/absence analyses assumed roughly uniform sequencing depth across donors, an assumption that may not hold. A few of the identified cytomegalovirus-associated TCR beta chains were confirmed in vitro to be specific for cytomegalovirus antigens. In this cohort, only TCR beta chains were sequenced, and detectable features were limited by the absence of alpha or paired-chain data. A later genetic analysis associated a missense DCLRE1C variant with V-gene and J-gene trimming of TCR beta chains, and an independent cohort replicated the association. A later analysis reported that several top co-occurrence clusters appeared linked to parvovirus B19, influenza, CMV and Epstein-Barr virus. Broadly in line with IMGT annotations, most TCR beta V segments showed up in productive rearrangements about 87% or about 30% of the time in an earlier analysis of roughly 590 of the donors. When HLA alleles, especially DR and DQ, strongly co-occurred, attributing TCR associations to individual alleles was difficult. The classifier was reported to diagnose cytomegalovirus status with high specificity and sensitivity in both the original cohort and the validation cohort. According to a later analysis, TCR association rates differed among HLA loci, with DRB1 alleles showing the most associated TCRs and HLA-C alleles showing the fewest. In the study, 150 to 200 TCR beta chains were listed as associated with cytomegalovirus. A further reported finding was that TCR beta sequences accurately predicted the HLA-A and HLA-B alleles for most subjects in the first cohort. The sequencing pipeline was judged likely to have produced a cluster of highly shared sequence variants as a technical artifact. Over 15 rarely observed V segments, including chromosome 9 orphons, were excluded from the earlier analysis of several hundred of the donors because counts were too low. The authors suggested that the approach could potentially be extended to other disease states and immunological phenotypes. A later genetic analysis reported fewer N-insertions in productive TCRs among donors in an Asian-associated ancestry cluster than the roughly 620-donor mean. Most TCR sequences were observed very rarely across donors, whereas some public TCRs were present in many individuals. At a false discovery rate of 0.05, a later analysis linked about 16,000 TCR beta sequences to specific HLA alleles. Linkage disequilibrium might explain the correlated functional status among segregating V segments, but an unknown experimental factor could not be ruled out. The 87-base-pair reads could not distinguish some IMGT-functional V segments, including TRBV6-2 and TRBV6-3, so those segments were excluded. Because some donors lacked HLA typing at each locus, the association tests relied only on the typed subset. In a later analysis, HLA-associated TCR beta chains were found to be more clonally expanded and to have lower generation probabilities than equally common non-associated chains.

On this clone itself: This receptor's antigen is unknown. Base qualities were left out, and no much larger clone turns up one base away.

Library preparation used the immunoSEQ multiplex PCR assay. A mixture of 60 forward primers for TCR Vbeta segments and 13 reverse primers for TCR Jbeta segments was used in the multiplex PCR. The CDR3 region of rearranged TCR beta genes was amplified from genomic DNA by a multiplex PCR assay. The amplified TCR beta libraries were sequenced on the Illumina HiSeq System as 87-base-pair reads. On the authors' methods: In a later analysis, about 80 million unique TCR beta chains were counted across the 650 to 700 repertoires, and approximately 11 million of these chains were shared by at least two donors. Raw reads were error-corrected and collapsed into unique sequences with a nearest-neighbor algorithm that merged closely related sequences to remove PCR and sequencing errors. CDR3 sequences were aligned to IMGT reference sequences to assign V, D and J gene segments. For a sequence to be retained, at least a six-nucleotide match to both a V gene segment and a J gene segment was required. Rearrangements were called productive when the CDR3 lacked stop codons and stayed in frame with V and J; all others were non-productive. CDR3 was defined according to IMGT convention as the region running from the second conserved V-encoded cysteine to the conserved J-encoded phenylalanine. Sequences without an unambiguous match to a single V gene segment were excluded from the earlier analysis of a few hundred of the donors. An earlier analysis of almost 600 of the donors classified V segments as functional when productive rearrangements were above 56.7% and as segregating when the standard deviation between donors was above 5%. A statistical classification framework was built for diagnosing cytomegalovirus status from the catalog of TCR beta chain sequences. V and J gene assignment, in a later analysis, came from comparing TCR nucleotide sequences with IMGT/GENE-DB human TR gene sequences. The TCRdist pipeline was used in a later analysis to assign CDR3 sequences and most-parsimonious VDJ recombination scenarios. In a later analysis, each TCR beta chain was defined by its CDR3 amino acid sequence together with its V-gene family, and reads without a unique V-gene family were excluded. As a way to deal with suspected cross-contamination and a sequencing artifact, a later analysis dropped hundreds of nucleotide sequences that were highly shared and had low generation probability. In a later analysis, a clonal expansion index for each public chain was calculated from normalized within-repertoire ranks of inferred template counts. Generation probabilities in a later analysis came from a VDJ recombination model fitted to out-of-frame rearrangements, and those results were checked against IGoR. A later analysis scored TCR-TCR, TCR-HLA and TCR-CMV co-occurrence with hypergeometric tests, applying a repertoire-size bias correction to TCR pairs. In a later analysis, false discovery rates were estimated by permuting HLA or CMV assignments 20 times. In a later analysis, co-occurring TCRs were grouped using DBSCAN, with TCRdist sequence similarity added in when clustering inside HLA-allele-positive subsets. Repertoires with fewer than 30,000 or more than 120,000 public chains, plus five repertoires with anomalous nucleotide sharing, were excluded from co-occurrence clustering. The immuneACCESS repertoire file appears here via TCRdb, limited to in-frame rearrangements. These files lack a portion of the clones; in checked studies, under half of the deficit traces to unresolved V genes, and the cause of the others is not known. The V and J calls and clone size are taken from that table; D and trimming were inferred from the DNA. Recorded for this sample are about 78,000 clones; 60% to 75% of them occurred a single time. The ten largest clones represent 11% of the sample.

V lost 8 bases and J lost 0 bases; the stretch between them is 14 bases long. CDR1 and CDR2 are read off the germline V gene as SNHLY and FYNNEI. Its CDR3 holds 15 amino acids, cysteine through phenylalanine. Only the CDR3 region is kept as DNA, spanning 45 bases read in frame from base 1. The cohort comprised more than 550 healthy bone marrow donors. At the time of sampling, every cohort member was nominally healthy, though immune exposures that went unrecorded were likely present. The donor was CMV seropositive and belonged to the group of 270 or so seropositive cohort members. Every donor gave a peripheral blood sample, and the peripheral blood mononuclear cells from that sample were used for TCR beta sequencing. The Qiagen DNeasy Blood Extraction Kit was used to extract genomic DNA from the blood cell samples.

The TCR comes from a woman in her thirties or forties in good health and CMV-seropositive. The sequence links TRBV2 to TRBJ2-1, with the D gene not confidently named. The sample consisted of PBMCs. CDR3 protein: CASGPLARSYNEQFF. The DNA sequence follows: TGTGCCAGCGGCCCCCTCGCACGCTCCTACAATGAGCAGTTCTTC. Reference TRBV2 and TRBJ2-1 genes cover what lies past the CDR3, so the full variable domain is EPEVTQTPSHQVTQMGQEVILRCVPISNHLYFYWYRQILGQKVEFLVSFYNNEISEKSEIFDDQFSVERPDGSNFTLKIRSTKLEDSAMYFCASGPLARSYNEQFFGPGTRLTVL.